Listed here are 18 T cell receptor beta chains from one sample, sequenced in a study of response to subunit inactivated influenza vaccine. TCRdb ran MiXCR on the RT-PCR reads and lists one entry per CDR3 protein. The sample holds approximately 520,000 distinct CDR3 sequences, 16% seen once. The sample consisted of CD4+ T cells sorted from PBMCs, taken 23 months after vaccination. The receptors come from a man aged 50 to 75 who received an inactivated influenza vaccine.

This clonotype was seen many times. The rearrangement joins TRBV12-3 or TRBV12-4 to TRBJ2-2; 8 bases line up with TRBD2. V dropped 2 bases and J dropped 4; count of bases not matched to a gene: 3. The CDR3 contains 15 residues. CDR3 DNA sequence: TGTGCCAGCAGTTTAAACGGGAGGGGCACCGGGGAGCTGTTTTTT. Translating gives CASSLNGRGTGELFF.

This clonotype was detected a few times. The rearrangement uses TRBV12-3 or TRBV12-4 and TRBJ1-5; unclear D gene. V lost 1 base and J lost 7, with 11 bases in between. The CDR3 spans 14 residues. CDR3 residues: CASSLEGWLQPQHF. The CDR3 DNA reads TGTGCCAGCAGTTTAGAGGGATGGTTACAGCCCCAGCATTTT.

The rearrangement uses TRBV20-1 and TRBJ1-1; 9 bases align to TRBD1. The CDR3 covers 15 residues. Germline V gives CDR1 DFQATT, CDR2 SNEGSKA (reference sequence). V lost 2 bases to trimming and J lost 6 bases; unmatched junction nucleotides: 10. For the CDR3, the DNA is TGCAGTGCTAGAACCCCGGGACAGGGAGGTCCTGAAGCTTTCTTT. The encoded protein is CSARTPGQGGPEAFF.

The sample holds a few counts of this clonotype. The chain employs TRBV20-1 and TRBJ2-2; D gene ambiguous. Germline V gene lookup returns CDR1 DFQATT and CDR2 SNEGSKA (reference sequence). This CDR3 region has 14 residues. V was trimmed by 2 bases and J by 6 bases, leaving 13 bases between them. In DNA, the CDR3 is TGCAGTGCTAGACTAAGGACCGGTGCCGGGGAGCTGTTTTTT. As protein: CSARLRTGAGELFF.

This clonotype was detected only a few times. The rearrangement uses TRBV29-1 and TRBJ1-2; D is perhaps TRBD1 (5 bases). The germline CDR1 and CDR2 sequences are SQVTM and ANQGSEA. The CDR3 sequence is 12 residues long. Trimming pared 4 bases from V and 0 bases from J, leaving 6 bases between. This chain's CDR3 is CSVVTANYGYTF. In DNA form, the CDR3 reads TGCAGCGTTGTGACAGCTAACTATGGCTACACCTTC.

The rearrangement joins TRBV4-1 to TRBJ1-5; no reliable D call. From germline, CDR1 is MGHRA and CDR2 YSYEKL. The CDR3 spans 15 residues. Trimming took 0 bases from V and 7 from J, leaving 13 bases between them. The CDR3 nucleotides are TGCGCCAGCAGCCAAGATCCGGCAGTCCAGCAGCCCCAGCATTTT. Protein: CASSQDPAVQQPQHF.

V is TRBV24-1 and J is TRBJ2-5; D unclear. The CDR3 contains 15 residues. From germline, CDR1 is KGHDR and CDR2 SFDVKD. The germline V and J ends were trimmed by 3 bases and 5 bases, with 15 bases remaining between them. DNA of the CDR3: TGTGCCACCAGTGATATTCGGGCGGCCACGGAGACCCAGTACTTC. It encodes CATSDIRAATETQYF.

There are a few counts of this clonotype. V is TRBV6-1 and J is TRBJ2-3, with 8 bases matching TRBD1. Germline V gene sequence: CDR1 MNHNS, CDR2 SASEGT. The V segment lost 3 bases and the J segment 0 bases; nucleotides outside the gene matches: 5. The CDR3 is made up of 16 amino acids. The CDR3 nucleotides read TGTGCCAGCAGTGACCCTGGACAGGGTAGCACAGATACGCAGTATTTT. Amino acids: CASSDPGQGSTDTQYF.

This clonotype was counted only a few times. This chain joins TRBV20-1 and TRBJ2-3, with TRBD2 as a possible D gene (5 bases). The length of the CDR3 is 11 residues. CDR1 and CDR2 from the germline V gene are DFQATT and SNEGSKA (reference sequence). The V end lost 6 bases, the J end lost 6 bases, and 10 bases lay between the germline ends. The CDR3 sequence is CSAARRDTQYF. The DNA of the CDR3 is TGCAGTGCCGCCCGGAGGGATACGCAGTATTTT.

The sample holds a few counts of this clonotype. CDR3 in amino acids: CASSRIPLDREAFF. The CDR3 nucleotides read TGCGCCAGCAGCCGGATACCGCTCGACAGAGAAGCTTTCTTT. The rearrangement uses TRBV4-1 and TRBJ1-1, with D possibly matching TRBD1 (5 bases). The CDR3 is 14 residues long. The ends were cut back, 4 bases at V and 8 bases at J, with 17 bases in the middle. Germline CDR1 MGHRA, CDR2 YSYEKL.

CDR3 amino acids: CAISDRKGAEQFF. The CDR3 DNA is TGTGCCATCAGTGATCGGAAGGGGGCGGAACAGTTCTTC. This chain joins TRBV10-3 and TRBJ2-1, with 7 bases that match TRBD1. CDR3 size: 13 residues. Per the germline V gene, CDR1 is ENHRY and CDR2 is SYGVKD. The trim removed 3 bases at V and 13 bases at J, leaving 9 bases unmatched.

This clonotype was observed at least ten times. The chain couples TRBV5-1 to TRBJ2-3; 8 nucleotides match TRBD1. Trimming removed 4 bases from V and 2 bases from J; junction bases left unmatched: 6. Germline V gene data show CDR1 as SGHRS and CDR2 as YFSETQ. The CDR3 covers 15 residues. In DNA form, the CDR3 reads TGCGCCAGCAGCAGGACAGGGATGATCACAGATACGCAGTATTTT. It codes for CASSRTGMITDTQYF.

The chain carries TRBV7-8 and TRBJ1-1; perhaps TRBD1 as D (6 bases). Germline CDR1 is SGHVS and CDR2 is FQNEAQ. V was clipped by 1 base and J by 1 base, with 7 bases between them. This CDR3 is built from 14 residues. CDR3 bases: TGTGCCAGCAGCTTAGGGGACAAGAACACTGAAGCTTTCTTT. Protein: CASSLGDKNTEAFF.

There are a few counts of this clonotype. The genes are TRBV28 and TRBJ2-5; D is possibly TRBD1 (6 bases). Trimming stripped 6 bases from V and 3 bases from J, with 17 bases between. The CDR3 spans 15 residues. Germline CDR1 and CDR2: MDHEN and SYDVKM. The CDR3 nucleotides are TGTGCCAGCAGCCTACCCACAGGGATAAAAGAGACCCAGTACTTC. Translation gives CASSLPTGIKETQYF.

The rearrangement uses TRBV7-2 and TRBJ1-2; 7 positions match TRBD1. In germline, CDR1 is SGHTA, CDR2 FQGNSA. The V gene end was trimmed by 4 bases and the J gene end by 8 bases; junction bases not matched to a gene: 10. This CDR3 has 14 amino acids. CDR3 protein: CASSSPGQLIGYTF. CDR3 sequence (DNA): TGTGCCAGCAGCTCCCCGGGACAGTTGATCGGCTACACCTTC.

The V call is TRBV4-1, the J call TRBJ1-1, with 7 positions matching TRBD1. CDR1 and CDR2 from the germline V gene are MGHRA and YSYEKL. J gave up 1 base and V 1 base, and 6 bases lay outside the gene matches. The CDR3 is 16 residues long. The CDR3 nucleotides are TGCGCCAGCAGCCAAGCAAGCGGGACAGCGAACACTGAAGCTTTCTTT. Residues: CASSQASGTANTEAFF.

The CDR3 sequence is CASSFYSVGQAGIADTQYF. As DNA, the CDR3 is TGTGCCAGCAGCTTTTACTCCGTAGGACAAGCGGGGATCGCAGATACGCAGTATTTT. The chain couples TRBV7-8 to TRBJ2-3, with 7 nucleotides matching TRBD2. Germline CDR1 is SGHVS and CDR2 is FQNEAQ. The trim removed 3 bases at V and 4 bases at J, leaving 19 bases unmatched. This CDR3 region has 19 residues.

The genes are TRBV12-3 or TRBV12-4 and TRBJ1-3; weak D call: TRBD1 (5 bases). CDR3 length: 11 residues. Trimming shortened V by 6 bases and J by 7 bases, and 7 bases separated the two germline ends. CDR3 region: CASSYRNTIYF. In nucleotides, the CDR3 is TGTGCCAGCAGCTACAGGAACACCATATATTTT.